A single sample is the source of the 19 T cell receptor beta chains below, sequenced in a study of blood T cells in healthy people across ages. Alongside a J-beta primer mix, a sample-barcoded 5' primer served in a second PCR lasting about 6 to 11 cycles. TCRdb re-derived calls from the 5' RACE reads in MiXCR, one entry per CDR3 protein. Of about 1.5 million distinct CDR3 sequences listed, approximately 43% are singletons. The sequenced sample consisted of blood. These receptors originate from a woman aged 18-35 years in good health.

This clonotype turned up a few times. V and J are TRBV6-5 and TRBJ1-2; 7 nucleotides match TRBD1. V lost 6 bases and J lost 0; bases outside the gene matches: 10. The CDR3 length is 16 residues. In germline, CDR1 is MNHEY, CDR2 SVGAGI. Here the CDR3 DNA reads TGTGCCAGCAGACTAACTACAGGGGTGCCTAACTATGGCTACACCTTC. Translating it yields CASRLTTGVPNYGYTF.

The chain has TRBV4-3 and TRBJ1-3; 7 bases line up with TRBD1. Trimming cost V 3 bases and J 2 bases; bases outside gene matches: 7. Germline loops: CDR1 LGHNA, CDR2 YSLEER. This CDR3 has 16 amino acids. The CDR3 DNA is TGCGCCAGCAGCCAGGAGGGGCAGGGGGCTGGAAACACCATATATTTT. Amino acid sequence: CASSQEGQGAGNTIYF.

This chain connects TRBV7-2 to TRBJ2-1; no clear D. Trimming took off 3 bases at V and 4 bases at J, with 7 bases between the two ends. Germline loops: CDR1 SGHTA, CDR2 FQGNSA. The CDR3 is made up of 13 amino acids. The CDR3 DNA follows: TGTGCCAGCAGCTTTCTCCAGTACAATGAGCAGTTCTTC. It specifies CASSFLQYNEQFF.

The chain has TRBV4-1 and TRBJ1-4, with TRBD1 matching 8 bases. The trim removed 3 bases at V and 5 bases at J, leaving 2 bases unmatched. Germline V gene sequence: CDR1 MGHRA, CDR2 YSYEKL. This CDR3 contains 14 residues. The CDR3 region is CASSQTGVNEKLFF. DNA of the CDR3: TGCGCCAGCAGCCAGACAGGGGTCAATGAAAAACTGTTTTTT.

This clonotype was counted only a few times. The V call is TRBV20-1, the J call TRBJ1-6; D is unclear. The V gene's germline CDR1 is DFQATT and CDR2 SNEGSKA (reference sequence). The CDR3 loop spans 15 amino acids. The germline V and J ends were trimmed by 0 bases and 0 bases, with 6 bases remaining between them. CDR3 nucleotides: TGCAGTGCTAGAGAGCACAGCTCCTATAATTCACCCCTCCACTTT. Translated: CSAREHSSYNSPLHF.

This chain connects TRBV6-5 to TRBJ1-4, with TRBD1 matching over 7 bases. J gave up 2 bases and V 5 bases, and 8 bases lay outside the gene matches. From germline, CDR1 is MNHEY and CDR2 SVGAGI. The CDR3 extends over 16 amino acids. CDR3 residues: CASSRRQGGTNEKLFF. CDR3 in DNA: TGTGCCAGCAGTCGCCGACAGGGAGGCACTAATGAAAAACTGTTTTTT.

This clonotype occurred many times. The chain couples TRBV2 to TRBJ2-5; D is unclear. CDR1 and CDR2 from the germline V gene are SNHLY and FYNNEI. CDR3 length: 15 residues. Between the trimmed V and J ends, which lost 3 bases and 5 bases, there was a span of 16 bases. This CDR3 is CASSDRAGRGETQYF. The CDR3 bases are TGTGCCAGCAGTGATAGGGCAGGTCGTGGGGAGACCCAGTACTTC.

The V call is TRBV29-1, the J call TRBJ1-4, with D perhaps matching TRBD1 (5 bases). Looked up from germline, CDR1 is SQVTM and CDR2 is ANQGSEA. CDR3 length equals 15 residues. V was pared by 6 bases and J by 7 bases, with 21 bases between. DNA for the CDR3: TGCAGCGTCCTCCTTGTTGGGAGGGGTAGTGAAAAACTGTTTTTT. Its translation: CSVLLVGRGSEKLFF.

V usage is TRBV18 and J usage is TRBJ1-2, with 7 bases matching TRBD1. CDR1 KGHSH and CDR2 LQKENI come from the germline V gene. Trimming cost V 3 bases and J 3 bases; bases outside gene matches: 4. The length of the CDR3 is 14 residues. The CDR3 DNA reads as TGTGCCAGCTCACCGACAGGGTGGGACTATGGCTACACCTTC. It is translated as CASSPTGWDYGYTF.

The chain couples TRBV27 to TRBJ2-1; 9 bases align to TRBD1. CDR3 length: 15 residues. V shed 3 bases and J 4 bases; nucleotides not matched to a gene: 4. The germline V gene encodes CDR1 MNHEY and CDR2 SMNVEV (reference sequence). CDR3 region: CASSLVTGGYNEQFF. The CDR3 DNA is TGTGCCAGCAGTTTGGTGACAGGGGGTTACAATGAGCAGTTCTTC.

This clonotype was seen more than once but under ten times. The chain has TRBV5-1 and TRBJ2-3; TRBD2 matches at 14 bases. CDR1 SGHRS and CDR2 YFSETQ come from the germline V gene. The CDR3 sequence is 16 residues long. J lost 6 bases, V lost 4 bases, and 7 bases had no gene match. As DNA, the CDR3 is TGCGCCAGCAGCCCGACTAGCGGGGGGGCGAAGGATACGCAGTATTTT. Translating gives CASSPTSGGAKDTQYF.

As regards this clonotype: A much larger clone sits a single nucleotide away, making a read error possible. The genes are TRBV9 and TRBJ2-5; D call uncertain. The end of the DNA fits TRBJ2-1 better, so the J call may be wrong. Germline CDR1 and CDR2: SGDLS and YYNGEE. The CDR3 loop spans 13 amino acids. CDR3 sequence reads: CASSVAYQETQFF. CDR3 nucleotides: TGTGCCAGCAGCGTAGCTTATCAAGAGACCCAGTTCTTC.

The chain's CDR3 is CASLSTVHNSPLHF. CDR3 DNA: TGTGCCAGCCTTTCGACGGTCCATAATTCACCCCTCCACTTT. The chain uses TRBV6-5 and TRBJ1-6; no clear D gene. V shed 8 bases and J shed 5 bases, with 13 bases lying between them. The germline V gene has CDR1 MNHEY and CDR2 SVGAGI. The CDR3 is 14 residues long.

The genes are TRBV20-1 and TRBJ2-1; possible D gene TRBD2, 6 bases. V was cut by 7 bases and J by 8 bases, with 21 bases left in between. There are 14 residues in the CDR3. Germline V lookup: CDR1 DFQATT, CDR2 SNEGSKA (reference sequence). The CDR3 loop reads CSVGAGRWWDEQFF. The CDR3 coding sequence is TGCAGTGTCGGGGCGGGAAGATGGTGGGATGAGCAGTTCTTC.

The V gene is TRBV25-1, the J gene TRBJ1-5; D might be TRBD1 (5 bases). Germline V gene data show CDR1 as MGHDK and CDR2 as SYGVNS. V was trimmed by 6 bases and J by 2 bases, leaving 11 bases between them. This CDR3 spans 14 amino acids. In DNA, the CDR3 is TGTGCCAGCAGGGCCGCGGGGGGCAATCAGCCCCAGCATTTT. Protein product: CASRAAGGNQPQHF.

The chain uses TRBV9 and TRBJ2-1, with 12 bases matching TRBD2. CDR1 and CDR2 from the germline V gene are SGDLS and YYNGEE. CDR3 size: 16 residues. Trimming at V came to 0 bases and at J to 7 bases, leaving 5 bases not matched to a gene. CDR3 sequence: CASSVVGLAGINEQFF. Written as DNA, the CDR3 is TGTGCCAGCAGCGTAGTCGGACTAGCGGGGATAAATGAGCAGTTCTTC.

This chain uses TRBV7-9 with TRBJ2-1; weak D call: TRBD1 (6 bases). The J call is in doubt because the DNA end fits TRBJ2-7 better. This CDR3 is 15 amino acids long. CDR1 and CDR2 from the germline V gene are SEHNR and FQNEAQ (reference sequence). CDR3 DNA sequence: TGTGCCAGCAGCGCATTCAGGGGAGAGTACAATGAGCAGTACTTC. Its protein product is CASSAFRGEYNEQYF.

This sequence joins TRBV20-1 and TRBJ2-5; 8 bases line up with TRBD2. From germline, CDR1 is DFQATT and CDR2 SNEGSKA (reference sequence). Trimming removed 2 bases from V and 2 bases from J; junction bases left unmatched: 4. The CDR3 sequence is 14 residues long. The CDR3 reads CSARPRGGQETQYF. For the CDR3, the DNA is TGCAGTGCTAGACCCCGGGGGGGACAAGAGACCCAGTACTTC.

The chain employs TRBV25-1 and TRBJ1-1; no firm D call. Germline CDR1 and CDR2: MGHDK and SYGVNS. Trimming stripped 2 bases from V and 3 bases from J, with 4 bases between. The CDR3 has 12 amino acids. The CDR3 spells CASSEPDTEAFF. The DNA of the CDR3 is TGTGCCAGCAGTGAACCCGACACTGAAGCTTTCTTT. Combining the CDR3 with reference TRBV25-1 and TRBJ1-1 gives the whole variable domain EADIYQTPRYLVIGTGKKITLECSQTMGHDKMYWYQQDPGMELHLIHYSYGVNSTEKGDLSSESTVSRIRTEHFPLTLESARPSHTSQYLCASSEPDTEAFFGQGTRLTVV.